This is a list of T cell receptor beta chains from one sample in a study of response to subunit inactivated influenza vaccine. TCRdb reprocessed the RT-PCR reads with MiXCR, giving one entry per CDR3 protein. This table holds about 610,000 distinct CDR3 sequences, 14% found once. Source: PBMCs from blood, taken about 12 days after vaccination. The origin of the receptors is a man in his fifties who received an inactivated influenza vaccine. Each CDR3 is given without its conserved first and last residue. Each record gives: V gene, CDR3 protein.

TRBV28,ASSLLYGRRSETQY
TRBV2,ASSVGDSGVDTQY
TRBV10-3,AISDTGSEQF
TRBV18,ASSPGLAEIYEQY
TRBV12-3/TRBV12-4,ASRASGTHTGELF
TRBV7-2,ASSLGSQGARTGELF
TRBV5-1,ASSLEGADSPLH
TRBV7-2,ASSLGQGLYEQY
TRBV5-1,ASSTNRGHYEQY
TRBV7-8,ASSLAQGMDGYT
TRBV6-1,ASSPGRDYGYT
TRBV18,ASSPGAGSGPYEQY
TRBV7-8,ASSLAGGLGFTSTDTQY
TRBV6-1,ASRSTGVGNYGYT
TRBV6-1,ASSHGQGVTDTQY
TRBV19,ASREGAQDEQY
TRBV29-1,SVAGTSVNTGELF
TRBV12-3/TRBV12-4,ASSWTGAGYT
TRBV20-1,SASRGYT
TRBV10-3,AISESGESPLH
TRBV4-3,ASSQERSINTEAF
TRBV14,ASSPLLAFNEQF
TRBV4-3,ASSQDLEGGYGYT
TRBV20-1,SALLGGTDTQY
TRBV10-2,AITAGASTDTQY
TRBV28,ASSLGTSRGELF
TRBV29-1,SVERTPYNEQF
TRBV5-1,ASSWAVAGGPSELF
TRBV5-1,ASNLAGKSYNEQF
TRBV7-8,ASSLGLILAGLDTETQY
TRBV6-2/TRBV6-3,ASSYYGRQVYEQF
TRBV28,ASRPAPHTGELF
TRBV5-6,ASSFRDRGFPYEQY
TRBV5-8,ASRSTGLGNQPQH
TRBV30,AWSVRGYFVSEQY
TRBV4-3,ASSQVAGNSPLH
TRBV20-1,SAPTGQESEKLF
TRBV20-1,SARGRNYGYT
TRBV7-9,ASMDAKETQY
TRBV7-2,ASSIRTGNYNEQF
TRBV20-1,SARQGRSGTEAF
TRBV27,ASSLFPGRVRGEQF
TRBV15,ATSRGGFAVNTEAF
TRBV15,ATSGGAGYGYT
TRBV20-1,SARDLGKETEQF
TRBV7-9,ASSLAMGDTGELF
TRBV6-2/TRBV6-3,ASQDTGFGYT
TRBV12-3/TRBV12-4,ASSNPGLGNTGELF
TRBV28,ASSLSRVSTDTQY
TRBV24-1,ATSDSPTGEETQY
TRBV7-2,ASSAPLALVTDTQY
TRBV25-1,ASTIGQGAF
TRBV20-1,SATREQGSSVLT
TRBV7-9,ASSFQSGGSTDTQY
TRBV7-2,ASSLTSGRARYNEQF
TRBV20-1,SSVGPLAGGPETQY
TRBV20-1,SATPTSGESTDTQY
TRBV6-1,ASSHTPWTSYEQY
TRBV7-6,ASSLEGTGFEQY